This T cell receptor beta chain was sequenced in a study of control samples from healthy donors and cancer patients. Only in-frame clones appear in the TCRdb table, and some are missing; sequencing was by immunoSEQ multiplex PCR. Among fewer than 200,000 clones listed, about 94% were seen once. The clonotype comes from a woman aged 55-69 years in good health. The sequenced sample was blood.

The CDR3 DNA sequence: TGTGCCAGCAGCTTAAGAGGCAGGGTCTACACTGAAGCTTTCTTT. Its translation: CASSLRGRVYTEAFF. V usage is TRBV7-3 and J usage is TRBJ1-1, with a possible D match to TRBD1 (5 bases). The CDR3 runs to 15 residues. Trimming shortened V by 1 base and J by 3 bases, and 12 bases separated the two germline ends. CDR1 is SGHTA and CDR2 is FQGTGA in the germline V gene.